This T cell receptor (beta chain) came from a study of T cell changes during pregnancy in multiple sclerosis. Data came from immunoSEQ multiplex PCR; TCRdb stores just in-frame clones and leaves some out. The table shows 30,000 to 45,000 clones, with 88% occurring only once. The CDR3 is 14 amino acids. V was trimmed by 3 bases and J by 2 bases, leaving 8 bases between them. Germline V CDR1 and CDR2: MNHNS, SASEGT. The TCR sequence derives from a female donor with multiple sclerosis, enrolled in a pregnancy study. The genes are TRBV6-1 and TRBJ1-3; D remains unclear. This specimen was CD4+ T cells from peripheral blood mononuclear cells, taken in the first trimester of pregnancy. The CDR3 nucleotides are TGTGCCAGCAGTGATGTAAGAGCTGGAAACACCATATATTTT. As protein: CASSDVRAGNTIYF.